This TCR beta chain was identified during a study of shared clonotypes between healthy human individuals. Concerning this clone: Its antigen is as yet unknown.

Study results and caveats: Clonotypes not shared had lower generation probabilities than those common to all four donors.

Here immunoSEQ multiplex PCR was the method, and the copy in TCRdb shows in-frame clones only, minus some. The sample includes some 2,000,000 clones, 95% seen only once; the top ten take 0.13%. Germline V CDR1 and CDR2: SGDLS, YYNGEE. This CDR3 is built from 14 residues. V dropped 4 bases and J dropped 3 bases, with 13 bases sitting between them. The rearrangement joins TRBV9 to TRBJ1-2; D ambiguous. The receptor's source is a man younger than 35 in good health. Sequencing input: naive CD4+ T cells sorted from blood. The subset was: CD45RA+ positively selected. CDR3 region: CASSPPEAHYGYTF. DNA for the CDR3: TGTGCCAGCAGCCCCCCCGAAGCTCACTATGGCTACACCTTC.